What follows are 23 T cell receptor beta chains derived from one specimen sequenced in a study of T cell repertoires in cytomegalovirus infection. TCRdb independently ran MiXCR on the reads; one entry per CDR3 protein. The sample lists nearly 550,000 distinct CDR3 sequences; 15% to 20% were seen once. Sequences were obtained from CD8+ T cells from PBMCs. These receptors originate from a human donor in good health (CMV status not recorded). Some clones in this sample may be carry-over from other donors' samples.

This clonotype has a handful of counts. V is TRBV28 and J is TRBJ2-5; 11 bases are shared with TRBD2. This CDR3 spans 16 amino acids. Germline V gives CDR1 MDHEN, CDR2 SYDVKM. The V gene end was trimmed by 3 bases and the J gene end by 2 bases; junction bases not matched to a gene: 5. The CDR3: CASSFSASGRQETQYF. The DNA for the CDR3 is TGTGCCAGCAGTTTCTCGGCTAGCGGGAGGCAAGAGACCCAGTACTTC.

This clonotype was observed at least ten times. The chain carries TRBV24-1 and TRBJ2-3, with 10 positions matching TRBD1. With V trimmed by 2 bases and J by 5 bases, 6 bases remained unmatched. Germline V gene data show CDR1 as KGHDR and CDR2 as SFDVKD. This CDR3 region has 16 residues. The CDR3 sequence: CATSDSDRGLGDTQYF. The DNA for the CDR3 is TGTGCCACCAGTGATTCAGACAGGGGGCTTGGAGATACGCAGTATTTT.

This clonotype has more than one count but fewer than ten. The chain recombines TRBV7-8 with TRBJ2-7; 10 bases are shared with TRBD1. V gave up 5 bases and J gave up 5 bases; unmatched junction bases: 6. Germline V lookup: CDR1 SGHVS, CDR2 FQNEAQ. The CDR3 sequence is 14 residues long. CDR3: CASSPGQGTHEQYF. CDR3 in DNA: TGTGCCAGCAGCCCGGGACAGGGGACCCACGAGCAGTACTTC.

This clonotype was observed at least ten times. The genes are TRBV7-3 and TRBJ2-2; weak D call: TRBD2 (5 bases). Germline V gene lookup returns CDR1 SGHTA and CDR2 FQGTGA. This CDR3 comprises 16 residues. V was cut by 4 bases and J by 5 bases, with 17 bases left in between. The CDR3 coding sequence is TGTGCCAGCAGCTCAAGCTTGACGGGAAAAACCGGGGAGCTGTTTTTT. Amino acids: CASSSSLTGKTGELFF.

Worth noting for this clonotype: This sequence may be a read error, since a much larger clone differs from it by one base. The J gene is TRBJ2-2, the V gene TRBV4-2; D call uncertain. The CDR3 totals 16 residues. Trimming left V 0 bases short and J 7 bases short, with 15 bases between. CDR1 is LGHNA, CDR2 YNFKEQ, per germline. The CDR3 reads CASSQDGPEWSGELFF. The CDR3 coding sequence is TGTGCCAGCAGCCAAGATGGGCCGGAATGGAGCGGGGAGCTGTTTTTT.

For this clonotype: This may arise from a read error, as a much more abundant clone is one base away. The chain uses TRBV7-8 and TRBJ2-7; the D gene is possibly TRBD2 (6 bases). The V end lost 5 bases, the J end lost 9 bases, and 23 bases lay between the germline ends. This CDR3 contains 15 residues. Germline V gene lookup returns CDR1 SGHVS and CDR2 FQNEAQ. The CDR3 here is CASSPPGLYADVQYF. CDR3 sequence (DNA): TGTGCCAGCAGCCCCCCGGGACTCTATGCGGACGTGCAGTACTTC.

The V gene is TRBV7-9, the J gene TRBJ1-3; TRBD1 matches at 7 bases. This CDR3 comprises 16 residues. Looked up from germline, CDR1 is SEHNR and CDR2 is FQNEAQ (reference sequence). J was trimmed by 0 bases and V by 5 bases; bases with no gene match: 7. The CDR3 DNA reads TGTGCCAGCAGCCCCCGGGACAGACCCTCTGGAAACACCATATATTTT. Its translation is CASSPRDRPSGNTIYF. Variable domain in full (rest from reference TRBV7-9 and TRBJ1-3): DTGVSQNPRHKITKRGQNVTFRCDPISEHNRLYWYRQTLGQGPEFLTYFQNEAQLEKSRLLSDRFSAERPKGSFSTLEIQRTEQGDSAMYLCASSPRDRPSGNTIYFGEGSWLTVV.

The chain recombines TRBV29-1 with TRBJ2-1; 7 positions match TRBD1. The trim removed 1 base at V and 2 bases at J, leaving 11 bases unmatched. Germline CDR1 SQVTM, CDR2 ANQGSEA. The CDR3 is 17 amino acids. The CDR3 DNA sequence: TGCAGCGTTGAAGTTCGGAGAGGACAGGTAACCTACAATGAGCAGTTCTTC. It encodes CSVEVRRGQVTYNEQFF.

This clonotype was seen many times. The chain combines TRBV5-4 with TRBJ2-3, with TRBD2 as a possible D gene (7 bases). The CDR3 is 16 residues long. The V end lost 2 bases, the J end lost 2 bases, and 15 bases lay between the germline ends. CDR1 and CDR2 (germline): SGHNT, YYREEE (reference sequence). CDR3 protein: CASSFQTAGATDTQYF. The DNA for the CDR3 is TGTGCCAGCAGCTTCCAGACGGCGGGGGCCACAGATACGCAGTATTTT. Complete variable domain (other parts from reference TRBV5-4 and TRBJ2-3): ETGVTQSPTHLIKTRGQQVTLRCSSQSGHNTVSWYQQALGQGPQFIFQYYREEENGRGNFPPRFSGLQFPNYSSELNVNALELDDSALYLCASSFQTAGATDTQYFGPGTRLTVL.

This clonotype was recorded at least ten times. The chain combines TRBV11-2 with TRBJ2-7; 7 nucleotides line up with TRBD1. Germline CDR1 and CDR2: SGHAT and FQNNGV. V was pared by 2 bases and J by 4 bases, with 17 bases of the junction left unmatched. This CDR3 has 18 amino acids. DNA for the CDR3: TGTGCCAGCAGCTTAAGGCGAGCCCTGGGGACAGTCTCATACGAGCAGTACTTC. Protein: CASSLRRALGTVSYEQYF.

This clonotype was observed a few times. The rearrangement uses TRBV29-1 and TRBJ2-7, with TRBD2 matching over 8 bases. CDR1 is SQVTM, CDR2 ANQGSEA, per germline. This CDR3 is 14 amino acids long. J lost 0 bases, V lost 4 bases, and 5 bases had no gene match. CDR3 sequence: CSVGTGTSSYEQYF. DNA of the CDR3: TGCAGCGTTGGAACCGGGACTAGCTCCTACGAGCAGTACTTC.

Many counts were recorded for this clonotype. This chain uses TRBV6-1 with TRBJ1-1, with 8 bases matching TRBD1. Germline loops: CDR1 MNHNS, CDR2 SASEGT. The trim removed 7 bases at V and 4 bases at J, leaving 11 bases unmatched. The CDR3 has 15 amino acids. The chain's CDR3 is CASTGQGQTTTEAFF. CDR3 sequence (DNA): TGTGCCAGCACCGGACAGGGACAAACTACCACTGAAGCTTTCTTT.

The V and J genes are TRBV7-4 and TRBJ2-7; 7 bases are shared with TRBD2. Germline CDR1 reads SGHVT; CDR2 reads SQSDAQ. Trimming took 8 bases from V and 6 from J; bases not matched to a gene: 13. This CDR3 is 14 amino acids long. The CDR3: CASGGRGRPIEQYF. CDR3 nucleotide sequence: TGTGCCAGCGGGGGGAGGGGCCGGCCTATCGAGCAGTACTTC.

This chain uses TRBV14 with TRBJ2-5; 8 bases are a match to TRBD1. Unmatched junction bases numbered 12, after V lost 4 bases and J lost 2 bases. Germline loops: CDR1 SGHDN, CDR2 FVKESK. This CDR3 contains 17 residues. The CDR3 DNA reads as TGTGCCAGCAGCCCACGGGACAGGTGGACCCTTCAAGAGACCCAGTACTTC. The encoded protein is CASSPRDRWTLQETQYF. The variable domain in full, completed from reference TRBV14 and TRBJ2-5, reads EAGVTQFPSHSVIEKGQTVTLRCDPISGHDNLYWYRRVMGKEIKFLLHFVKESKQDESGMPNNRFLAERTGGTYSTLKVQPAELEDSGVYFCASSPRDRWTLQETQYFGPGTRLLVL.

The genes are TRBV27 and TRBJ2-3; a possible D gene is TRBD2 (6 bases). The V gene's germline CDR1 is MNHEY and CDR2 SMNVEV (reference sequence). The CDR3 has 15 amino acids. The V gene lost 0 bases and the J gene lost 5 bases, with 12 bases spanning the gap. In DNA, the CDR3 is TGTGCCAGCAGTTTATCCGAGGGGAGGCGAGATACGCAGTATTTT. Its protein product is CASSLSEGRRDTQYF.

The genes are TRBV6-6 and TRBJ2-7; 9 bases align to TRBD2. J gave up 5 bases and V 6 bases, and 14 bases lay outside the gene matches. Germline V gene data show CDR1 as MNHNY and CDR2 as SVGAGI (reference sequence). CDR3 size: 16 residues. The CDR3: CASSLPGSGRFHEQYF. The CDR3 DNA follows: TGTGCCAGCAGCCTACCGGGTAGCGGGAGATTCCACGAGCAGTACTTC.

This clonotype has a count of ten or more. This chain uses TRBV28 with TRBJ2-3; possibly TRBD1 or TRBD2 for D (5 bases each). V lost 3 bases to trimming and J lost 2 bases, with 18 bases between them. The CDR3 extends over 17 amino acids. In germline, CDR1 is MDHEN, CDR2 SYDVKM. The CDR3 DNA is TGTGCCAGCAGTTTCTCCGCCTCGGGACGAGACACAGATACGCAGTATTTT. Its protein product is CASSFSASGRDTDTQYF.

This clonotype showed up many times. The CDR3 here is CASSLGPTLNTEAFF. The DNA of the CDR3 is TGTGCCAGCAGCTTAGGGCCGACTCTGAACACTGAAGCTTTCTTT. The J gene is TRBJ1-1, the V gene TRBV7-8, with D unresolved. Trimming took 1 base from V and 0 from J, leaving 9 bases between them. The CDR3 has 15 amino acids. CDR1 and CDR2 from the germline V gene are SGHVS and FQNEAQ.

CDR3 nucleotide sequence: TGTGCCAGCAGCGTAGAGAAGGGGCAAGAGACCCAGTACTTC. Amino acid sequence: CASSVEKGQETQYF. The chain couples TRBV9 to TRBJ2-5; a possible D gene is TRBD1 (5 bases). The V gene lost 0 bases and the J gene lost 2 bases, with 8 bases spanning the gap. The CDR3 runs 14 residues. Germline lookup yields CDR1 SGDLS and CDR2 YYNGEE. Together with reference TRBV9 and TRBJ2-5, the CDR3 gives the full variable domain: DSGVTQTPKHLITATGQRVTLRCSPRSGDLSVYWYQQSLDQGLQFLIQYYNGEERAKGNILERFSAQQFPDLHSELNLSSLELGDSALYFCASSVEKGQETQYFGPGTRLLVL.

The chain uses TRBV3-1 and TRBJ2-1, with a tentative D call TRBD1 (6 bases). The germline CDR1 and CDR2 sequences are LGHDT and YNNKEL (reference sequence). The length of the CDR3 is 16 residues. V lost 0 bases and J lost 4, with 13 bases in between. CDR3 in amino acids: CASSQDRMDRYNEQFF. In DNA, the CDR3 is TGTGCCAGCAGCCAAGATCGAATGGACAGATACAATGAGCAGTTCTTC.

This clonotype appeared many times. V usage is TRBV11-2 and J usage is TRBJ2-5, with a possible D match to TRBD1 (5 bases). The CDR3 loop spans 14 amino acids. Looked up from germline, CDR1 is SGHAT and CDR2 is FQNNGV. V lost 1 base, J lost 4 bases, and 10 bases lay in between. In DNA form, the CDR3 reads TGTGCCAGCAGCTTAGGCAGGGATATAGAGACCCAGTACTTC. Translating it yields CASSLGRDIETQYF. The entire variable domain, with the rest obtained from reference TRBV11-2 and TRBJ2-5, is as follows: EAGVAQSPRYKIIEKRQSVAFWCNPISGHATLYWYQQILGQGPKLLIQFQNNGVVDDSQLPKDRFSAERLKGVDSTLKIQPAKLEDSAVYLCASSLGRDIETQYFGPGTRLLVL.

The chain couples TRBV5-4 to TRBJ1-1, with TRBD1 matching 7 bases. There are 14 residues in the CDR3. Losses at the gene ends were 2 bases for V and 6 bases for J; bases not matched to a gene: 7. Germline V gene lookup returns CDR1 SGHNT and CDR2 YYREEE (reference sequence). The CDR3 coding sequence is TGTGCCAGCAGCTTACGGCAGGGGGAGGCTGAAGCTTTCTTT. Its translation: CASSLRQGEAEAFF.

This chain connects TRBV24-1 to TRBJ2-2; D unresolved. V was pared by 1 base and J by 4 bases, with 15 bases between. CDR1 and CDR2 from the germline V gene are KGHDR and SFDVKD. This CDR3 spans 17 amino acids. The CDR3 loop reads CATSDFADGISTGELFF. For the CDR3, the DNA is TGTGCCACCAGTGATTTTGCAGACGGCATTAGCACCGGGGAGCTGTTTTTT.